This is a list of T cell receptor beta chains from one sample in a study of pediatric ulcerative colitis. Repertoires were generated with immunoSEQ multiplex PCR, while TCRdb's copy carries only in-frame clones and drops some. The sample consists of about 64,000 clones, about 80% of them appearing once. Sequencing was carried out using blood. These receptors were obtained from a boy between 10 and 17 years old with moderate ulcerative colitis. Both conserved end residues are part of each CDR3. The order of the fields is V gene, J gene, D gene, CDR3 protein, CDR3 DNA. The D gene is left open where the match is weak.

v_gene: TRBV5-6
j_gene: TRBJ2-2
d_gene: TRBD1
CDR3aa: CASSRHRGTVVGELFF
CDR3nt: TGTGCCAGCAGTCGACACAGGGGGACAGTAGTCGGGGAGCTGTTTTTT

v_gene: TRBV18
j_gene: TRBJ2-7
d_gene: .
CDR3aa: CASSPGTFEEGEQYF
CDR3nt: TGTGCCAGCTCCCCCGGGACCTTTGAAGAGGGCGAGCAGTACTTC

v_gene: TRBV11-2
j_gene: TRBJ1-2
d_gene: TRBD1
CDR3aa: CASSPYRGGYTF
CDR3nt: TGTGCCAGCAGCCCCTACAGGGGTGGCTACACCTTC

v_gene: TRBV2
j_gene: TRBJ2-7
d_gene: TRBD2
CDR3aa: CASSRDRGGYEQYF
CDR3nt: TGTGCCAGCAGTCGGGATCGGGGGGGCTACGAGCAGTACTTC

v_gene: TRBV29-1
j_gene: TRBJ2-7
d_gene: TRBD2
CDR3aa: CSVVVAGSYEQYF
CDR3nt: TGCAGCGTTGTGGTAGCGGGGTCCTACGAGCAGTACTTC

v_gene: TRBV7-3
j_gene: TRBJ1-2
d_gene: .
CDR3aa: CASIRHGGGYGYTF
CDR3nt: TGTGCCAGCATACGCCACGGAGGAGGCTATGGCTACACCTTC

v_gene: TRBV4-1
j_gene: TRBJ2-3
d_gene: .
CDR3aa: CASSQERDKKKLVSSTDTQYF
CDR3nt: TGCGCCAGCAGCCAAGAGAGGGATAAGAAGAAGTTGGTGTCTAGCACAGATACGCAGTATTTT

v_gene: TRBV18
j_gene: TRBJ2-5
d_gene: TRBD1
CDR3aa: CASSPIFGTGIRETQYF
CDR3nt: TGTGCCAGCTCACCCATCTTTGGGACAGGGATTAGGGAGACCCAGTACTTC

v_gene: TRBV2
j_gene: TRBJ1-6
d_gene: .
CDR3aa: CASRGQSNSPLHF
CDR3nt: TGTGCCAGCCGAGGACAGAGCAATTCACCCCTCCACTTT

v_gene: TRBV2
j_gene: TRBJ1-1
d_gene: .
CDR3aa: CASRYDTNTEAFF
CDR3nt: TGTGCCAGCAGATACGACACGAACACTGAAGCTTTCTTT

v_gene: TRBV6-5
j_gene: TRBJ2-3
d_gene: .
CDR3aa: CASGPADTQYF
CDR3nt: TGTGCCAGCGGCCCCGCAGATACGCAGTATTTT